This note documents a single T cell receptor (beta chain) sequence. The germline V gene encodes CDR1 MNHEY and CDR2 SVGAGI. CDR3 length equals 15 residues. J was trimmed by 0 bases and V by 6 bases; bases with no gene match: 5. The sample comes from a study of blood T cell repertoires in COVID-19. Study summary: Some COVID-19 samples were acute and others convalescent; all came from the United States, Italy and Spain. PBMCs, B-cell-depleted T cells, or T cells provided the cDNA or gDNA that made up the material.

In the original analysis: By means of reference gene primer amplification, nucleated cell counts were estimated. Clones were read by immunoSEQ multiplex PCR, and TCRdb kept only the in-frame ones, dropping some. The D gene and trimming were derived from the DNA, and the V and J assignments and clone size from that table. The data contain approximately 94,000 clones, 88% of them singletons. The TCR was taken from a human donor in a cohort sampled during active COVID-19. The sequencing input was peripheral blood. The rearrangement uses TRBV6-5 and TRBJ2-4, with TRBD1 matching 7 bases. The CDR3 spells CASRRYRGAKNIQYF. In nucleotides, the CDR3 is TGTGCCAGCAGACGGTACAGGGGAGCCAAAAACATTCAGTACTTC.